This T cell receptor (beta chain) originates from a study of shared clonotypes between healthy human individuals. Study at large: Each donor contributed plates that comprised three CD4 naive, three CD4 memory, two CD8 naive and one CD8 memory. Study-level findings and limits: Rarefaction demonstrated incomplete sorted-subset sequencing despite large depth.

A remark on this clone: Its antigen remains unknown.

Per the germline V gene, CDR1 is SGHNT and CDR2 is YYREEE (reference sequence). CDR3 length: 13 amino acids. Trimming cost V 2 bases and J 1 base, with 3 bases left between them. Here immunoSEQ multiplex PCR was the method, and the copy in TCRdb shows in-frame clones only, minus some. The sample holds about 2.4 million clones, 93% seen once. Sequencing used naive CD4+ T cells from PBMCs. Indicated subset: CD45RA+ positively selected. The clonotype comes from a man aged 18 to 29 in good health. Some clones in this sample may be carry-over from other donors' samples. This chain links TRBV5-4 with TRBJ2-2; D gene ambiguous. CDR3: CASSFQNTGELFF. Here the CDR3 DNA reads TGTGCCAGCAGCTTCCAGAACACCGGGGAGCTGTTTTTT.